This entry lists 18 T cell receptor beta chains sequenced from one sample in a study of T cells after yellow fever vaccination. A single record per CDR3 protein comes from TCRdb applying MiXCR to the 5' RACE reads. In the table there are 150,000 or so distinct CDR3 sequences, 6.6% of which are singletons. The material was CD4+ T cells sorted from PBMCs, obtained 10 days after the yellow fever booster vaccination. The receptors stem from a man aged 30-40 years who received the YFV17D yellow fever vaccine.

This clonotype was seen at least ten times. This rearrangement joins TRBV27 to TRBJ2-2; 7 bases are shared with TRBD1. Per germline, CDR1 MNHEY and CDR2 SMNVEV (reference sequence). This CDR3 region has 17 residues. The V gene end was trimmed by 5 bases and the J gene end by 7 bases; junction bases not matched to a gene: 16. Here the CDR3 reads CASSVYRGIRLVGELFF. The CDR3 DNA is TGTGCCAGCAGTGTCTACAGGGGAATACGGCTCGTCGGGGAGCTGTTTTTT.

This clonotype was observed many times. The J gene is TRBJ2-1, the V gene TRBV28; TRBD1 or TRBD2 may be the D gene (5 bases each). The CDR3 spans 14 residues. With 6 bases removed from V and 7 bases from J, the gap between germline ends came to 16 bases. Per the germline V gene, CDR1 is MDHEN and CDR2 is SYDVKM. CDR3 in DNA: TGTGCCAGCAGGCGCCCCGGGGCGGTGAATGAGCAGTTCTTC. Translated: CASRRPGAVNEQFF.

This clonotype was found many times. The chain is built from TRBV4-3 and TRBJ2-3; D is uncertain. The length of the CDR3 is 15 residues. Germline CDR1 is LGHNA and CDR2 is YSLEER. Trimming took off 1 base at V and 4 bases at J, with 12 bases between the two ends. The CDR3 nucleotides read TGCGCCAGCAGCCAAGCGAACCAACCCCCAGATACGCAGTATTTT. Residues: CASSQANQPPDTQYF.

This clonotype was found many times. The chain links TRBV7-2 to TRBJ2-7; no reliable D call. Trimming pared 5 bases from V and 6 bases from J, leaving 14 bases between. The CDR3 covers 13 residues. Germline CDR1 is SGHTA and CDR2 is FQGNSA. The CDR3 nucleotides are TGTGCCAGCAGCCGTCCCTCCACCTCCGAGCAGTACTTC. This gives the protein CASSRPSTSEQYF.

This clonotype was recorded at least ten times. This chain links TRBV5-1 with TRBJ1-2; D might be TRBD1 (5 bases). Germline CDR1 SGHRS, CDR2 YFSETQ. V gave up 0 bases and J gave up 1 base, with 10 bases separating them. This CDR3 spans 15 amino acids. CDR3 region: CASSLAPRGNYGYTF. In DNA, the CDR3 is TGCGCCAGCAGCTTGGCGCCGAGGGGTAACTATGGCTACACCTTC.

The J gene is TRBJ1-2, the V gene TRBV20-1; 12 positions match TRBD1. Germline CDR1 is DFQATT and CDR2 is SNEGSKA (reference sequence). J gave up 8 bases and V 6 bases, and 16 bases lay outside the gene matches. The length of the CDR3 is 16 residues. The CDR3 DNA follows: TGCAGTGCCGCACGGAGGGACAGGGGGCGTGGGGTGGGCTACACCTTC. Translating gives CSAARRDRGRGVGYTF.

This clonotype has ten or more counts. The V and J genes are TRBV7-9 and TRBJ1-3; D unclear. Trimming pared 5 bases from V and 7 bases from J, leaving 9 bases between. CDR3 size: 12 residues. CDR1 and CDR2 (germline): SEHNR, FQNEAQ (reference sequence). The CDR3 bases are TGTGCCAGCAGCCGACCTGCGAACACCATATATTTT. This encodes CASSRPANTIYF.

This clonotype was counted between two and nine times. CDR3 loop: CASSLQGGVQPQHF. The CDR3 bases are TGTGCCAGCAGCTTGCAAGGGGGCGTCCAGCCCCAGCATTTT. This chain uses TRBV5-6 with TRBJ1-5, with 7 positions matching TRBD1. J was trimmed by 7 bases and V by 1 base; bases with no gene match: 5. This CDR3 is 14 amino acids long. CDR1 SGHDT and CDR2 YYEEEE come from the germline V gene. The full variable domain, rest sourced from reference TRBV5-6 and TRBJ1-5, is DAGVTQSPTHLIKTRGQQVTLRCSPKSGHDTVSWYQQALGQGPQFIFQYYEEEERQRGNFPDRFSGHQFPNYSSELNVNALLLGDSALYLCASSLQGGVQPQHFGDGTRLSIL.

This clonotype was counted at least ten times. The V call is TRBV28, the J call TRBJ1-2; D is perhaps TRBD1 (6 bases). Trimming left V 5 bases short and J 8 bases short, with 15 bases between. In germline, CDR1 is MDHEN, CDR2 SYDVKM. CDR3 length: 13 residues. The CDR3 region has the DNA TGTGCCAGCAGTCTCGACAGGAGGGGGGGCTACACCTTC. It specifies CASSLDRRGGYTF.

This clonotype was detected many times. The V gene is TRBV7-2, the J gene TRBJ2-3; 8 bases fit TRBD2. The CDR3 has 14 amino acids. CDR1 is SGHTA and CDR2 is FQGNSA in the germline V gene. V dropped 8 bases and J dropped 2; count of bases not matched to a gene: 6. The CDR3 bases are TGTGCCAGCCCCCGGGAGGGACCCACAGATACGCAGTATTTT. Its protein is CASPREGPTDTQYF.

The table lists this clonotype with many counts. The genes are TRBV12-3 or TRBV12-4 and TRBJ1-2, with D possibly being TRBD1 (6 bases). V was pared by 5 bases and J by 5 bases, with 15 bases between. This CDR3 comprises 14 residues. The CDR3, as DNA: TGTGCCAGCAGTCCCTCGGGGGCAAGATATGGCTACACCTTC. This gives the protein CASSPSGARYGYTF.

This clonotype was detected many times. CDR3: CCAEFNYGYTF. Written as DNA, the CDR3 is TGTTGTGCGGAATTTAATTATGGCTACACCTTC. This rearrangement joins TRBV30 to TRBJ1-2; D gene unclear. This CDR3 is 11 amino acids long. Germline V lookup: CDR1 GTSNPN, CDR2 SVGIG (reference sequence).

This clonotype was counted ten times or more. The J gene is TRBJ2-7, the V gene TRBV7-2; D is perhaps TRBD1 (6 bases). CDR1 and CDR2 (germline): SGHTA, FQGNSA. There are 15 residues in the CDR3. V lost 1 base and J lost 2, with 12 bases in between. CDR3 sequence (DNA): TGTGCCAGCAGCTTAGGGTCGGACAGACCCTACGAGCAGTACTTC. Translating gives CASSLGSDRPYEQYF. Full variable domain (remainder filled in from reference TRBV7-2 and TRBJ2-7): GAGVSQSPSNKVTEKGKDVELRCDPISGHTALYWYRQSLGQGLEFLIYFQGNSAPDKSGLPSDRFSAERTGGSVSTLTIQRTQQEDSAVYLCASSLGSDRPYEQYFGPGTRLTVT.

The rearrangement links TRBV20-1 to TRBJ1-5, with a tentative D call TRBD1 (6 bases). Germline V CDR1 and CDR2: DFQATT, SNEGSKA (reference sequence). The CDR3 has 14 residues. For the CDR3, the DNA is TGCAGCCAGGCGGTAGGGGGGGCCGATCAGCCCCAGCATTTT. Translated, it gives CSQAVGGADQPQHF.

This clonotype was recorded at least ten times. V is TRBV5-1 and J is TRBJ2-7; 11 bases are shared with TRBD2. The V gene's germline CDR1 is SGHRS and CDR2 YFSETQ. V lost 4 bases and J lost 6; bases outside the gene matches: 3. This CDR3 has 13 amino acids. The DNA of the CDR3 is TGCGCCAGCAGCCTCGGACTAGCGGGCGAGCAGTACTTC. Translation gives CASSLGLAGEQYF.

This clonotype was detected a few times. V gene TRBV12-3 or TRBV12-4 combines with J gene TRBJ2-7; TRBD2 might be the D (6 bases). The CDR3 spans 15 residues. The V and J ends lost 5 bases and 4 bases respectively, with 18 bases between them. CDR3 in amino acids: CASSPRGGNGYEQYF. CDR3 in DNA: TGTGCCAGCAGTCCACGAGGAGGGAATGGGTACGAGCAGTACTTC.

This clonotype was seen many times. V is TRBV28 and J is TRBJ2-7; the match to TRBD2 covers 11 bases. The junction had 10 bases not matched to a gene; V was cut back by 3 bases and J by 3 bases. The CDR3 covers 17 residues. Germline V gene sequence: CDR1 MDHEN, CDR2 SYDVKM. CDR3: CASSFRARLAGHYEQYF. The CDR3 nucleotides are TGTGCCAGCAGTTTCCGGGCCCGACTAGCGGGGCACTACGAGCAGTACTTC.

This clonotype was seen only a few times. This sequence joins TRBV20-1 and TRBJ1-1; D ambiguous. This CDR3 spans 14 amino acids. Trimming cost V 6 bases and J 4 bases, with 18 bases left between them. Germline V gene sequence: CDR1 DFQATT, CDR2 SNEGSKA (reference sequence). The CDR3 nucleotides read TGCAGTGCGCGGCCCAGCCTTCAAGGCACTGAAGCTTTCTTT. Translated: CSARPSLQGTEAFF.